This is a list of T cell receptor beta chains from one sample in a study of CD8 T cells in ankylosing spondylitis. MiXCR, applied by TCRdb to the 5' RACE reads, yields one record per CDR3 protein. Among about 52,000 distinct CDR3 sequences, about 7.8% were seen once, and the ten largest hold 8% to 9.5%. The sample consisted of blood, either unsorted or a sorted T cell fraction (not recorded which). These receptors all come from a female donor with ankylosing spondylitis or in good health (not recorded which). Both conserved end residues are part of each CDR3. Each record gives: D gene, V gene, clone size, J gene, CDR3 DNA, CDR3 protein. D genes are given only for firm matches. Clone size is not always given. Where it is, it says once, few, many or a class for expanded clones.

.	TRBV7-2	many	TRBJ2-7	TGTGCCAGCAGCCTTTTGACAAACTCCTACGAGCAGTACTTC	CASSLLTNSYEQYF
.	TRBV3-1	many	TRBJ1-2	TGTGCCAGCAGCCAAGAATGGACTGGCTACACCTTC	CASSQEWTGYTF
.	TRBV13	many	TRBJ2-7	TGTGCCAGCAGTTACCGAAACCGTCCGGACTACGAGCAGTACTTC	CASSYRNRPDYEQYF
.	TRBV7-8	many	TRBJ1-1	TGTGCCAGCAGTTCCCTCTGGGACACTGAAGCTTTCTTT	CASSSLWDTEAFF
TRBD1	TRBV20-1	many	TRBJ2-3	TGCAGTGCTAGAGATTCAGACAGGGGGTACAGAGATACGCAGTATTTT	CSARDSDRGYRDTQYF
.	TRBV7-9	many	TRBJ1-1	TGTGCCAGCAGTCCTAGTGGCTTACTCATGAACACTGAAGCTTTCTTT	CASSPSGLLMNTEAFF
TRBD1	TRBV5-1	.	TRBJ1-5	TGCGCCAGCAGCTTAACAGGGGTCCTCAATCAGCCCCAGCATTTT	CASSLTGVLNQPQHF
TRBD1	TRBV6-5	many	TRBJ2-2	TGTGCCAGCAGTTTTATTTCGACAGGGCTTGGCGGGGAGCTGTTTTTT	CASSFISTGLGGELFF
.	TRBV4-3	few	TRBJ1-1	TGCGCCAGCAGCCCTACTCCGACGAATACGGGAGCTTTCTTT	CASSPTPTNTGAFF
.	TRBV6-1	many	TRBJ2-3	TGTGCCAGCTCGAGGCTTGACCTCACAGATACGCAGTATTTT	CASSRLDLTDTQYF
.	TRBV29-1	many	TRBJ1-1	TGCAGCGCTGGGCACGGGACGCAGGCTTTCTTT	CSAGHGTQAFF
.	TRBV11-2	many	TRBJ2-3	TGTGCCAGCAGCTCGGGTGGGGAAGATACGCAGTATTTT	CASSSGGEDTQYF
.	TRBV20-1	many	TRBJ2-1	TGCAGTGCTAGGGCGGCAGCCTACAATGAGCAGTTCTTC	CSARAAAYNEQFF
TRBD1	TRBV5-6	many	TRBJ2-2	TGTGCCAGCAGCTTAGGTGTCAGGGGGTCCGGGGAGCTGTTTTTT	CASSLGVRGSGELFF
.	TRBV11-3	many	TRBJ1-6	TGTGCCAGCAGCTCCGTAGAGTATAATTCACCCCTCCACTTT	CASSSVEYNSPLHF
.	TRBV5-1	many	TRBJ1-1	TGCGCCAGCAGCTTGGCCGGGGAGAACACTGAAGCTTTCTTT	CASSLAGENTEAFF
TRBD2	TRBV20-1	.	TRBJ2-3	TGCAGTGCTAGCAGCGCGGGGGTCACAGATACGCAGTATTTT	CSASSAGVTDTQYF
.	TRBV29-1	many	TRBJ2-6	TGCAGCGTTGGGCAGTCTGGGGCCAACGTCCTGACTTTC	CSVGQSGANVLTF
TRBD1	TRBV19	many	TRBJ1-1	TGTGCCAGTAGTATAGAGGACAGGGGGGACTTCACTGAAGCTTTCTTT	CASSIEDRGDFTEAFF
TRBD1	TRBV29-1	many	TRBJ1-2	TGCAGCGGCCTGACAGGGACCGGCGGCTACACCTTC	CSGLTGTGGYTF
.	TRBV7-2	many	TRBJ2-5	TGTGCCAGCAGTTCAACCACGGGCGAGACCCAGTACTTC	CASSSTTGETQYF
TRBD2	TRBV20-1	many	TRBJ2-6	TGCAGTGCTAGAGAGTCCGCCCGGACTAGCGCCCGCTCTGGGGCCAACGTCCTGACTTTC	CSARESARTSARSGANVLTF
.	TRBV3-1	many	TRBJ1-6	TGTGCCAGCAGCCAAGGCCCGGGTGGGGCCTATAATTCACCCCTCCACTTT	CASSQGPGGAYNSPLHF
.	TRBV5-1	many	TRBJ2-3	TGCGCCAGCAGCTTGGGAGGGAGCACAGATACGCAGTATTTT	CASSLGGSTDTQYF
.	TRBV5-1	many	TRBJ1-2	TGCGCCAGCAGCTTGGTTACAGGAGGGCTGGATGGCTACACCTTC	CASSLVTGGLDGYTF
TRBD2	TRBV7-7	many	TRBJ2-1	TGTGCTAGCAGCCCGGGACTACACAATGAGCAGTTCTTC	CASSPGLHNEQFF
TRBD1	TRBV7-9	.	TRBJ1-2	TGTGCCAGCAGCTCCAGACAGGGATTTGATGGCTACACCTTC	CASSSRQGFDGYTF
.	TRBV3-1	many	TRBJ2-2	TGTGCCAGCAGCTCCCCCGTAACAACCGGGGAGCTGTTTTTT	CASSSPVTTGELFF
.	TRBV6-1	many	TRBJ1-5	TGTGCCACCCTGGGGCTTGAGTATCAGCCCCAGCATTTT	CATLGLEYQPQHF
TRBD2	TRBV20-1	many	TRBJ2-1	TGCAGTGTCCCCATGGTGGCTAGCGGGGGGGTTACATACAATGAGCAGTTCTTC	CSVPMVASGGVTYNEQFF
.	TRBV6-4	many	TRBJ2-1	TGTGCCAGCAGTGAGACAGGTAGCTCCTACAATGAGCAGTTCTTC	CASSETGSSYNEQFF
TRBD1	TRBV19	many	TRBJ1-3	TGTGCCAGTAGTGGGGACAGGGTGACTGGAAACACCATATATTTT	CASSGDRVTGNTIYF
TRBD1	TRBV6-5	many	TRBJ1-2	TGTGCCAGCAGTTATGGCCGGGACAGCGGGGGCTACACCTTC	CASSYGRDSGGYTF
TRBD1	TRBV6-6	.	TRBJ1-5	TGTGCCAGCAGCCAAGACAGGGGGCAAGGTCAGCCCCAGCATTTT	CASSQDRGQGQPQHF
.	TRBV5-6	many	TRBJ2-3	TGTGCCAGCAGCCCTGAGGGATGGGGCACAGATACGCAGTATTTT	CASSPEGWGTDTQYF
.	TRBV28	.	TRBJ1-2	TGTGCCAGCAGTTTACGGACCGGGGCCTATGGCTACACCTTC	CASSLRTGAYGYTF
TRBD1	TRBV5-1	many	TRBJ2-1	TGCGCCAGCAGCCCCGGGGGACAGGTCACTGAGCAGTTCTTC	CASSPGGQVTEQFF
.	TRBV7-2	.	TRBJ2-1	TGTGCCAGCAGCTTAGCGTCGCCGGGCCAATACAATGAGCAGTTCTTC	CASSLASPGQYNEQFF
TRBD1	TRBV20-1	many	TRBJ2-5	TGCAGTGCCGCCGGACAGGGGGCGTTGGAGACCCAGTACTTC	CSAAGQGALETQYF
.	TRBV10-3	many	TRBJ1-6	TGTGCCATCAGTGAAGATCCGAATTCACCCCTCCACTTT	CAISEDPNSPLHF
.	TRBV7-2	few	TRBJ1-5	TGTGCCAGCAGCTTTTCCAGGGGCCCTAATCAGCCCCAGCATTTT	CASSFSRGPNQPQHF
.	TRBV7-2	few	TRBJ1-1	TGTGCCAGCAGCTTAGGGTACACCGTCAACACTGAAGCTTTCTTT	CASSLGYTVNTEAFF
TRBD2	TRBV4-1	many	TRBJ2-3	TGCGCCAGCAGCCAGACTAGCGGGGGGGCAGAAGATACGCAGTATTTT	CASSQTSGGAEDTQYF
.	TRBV7-9	.	TRBJ1-2	TGTGCCAGCAGCCCCCACCGGGACGGGGGCTATGGCTACACCTTC	CASSPHRDGGYGYTF
TRBD2	TRBV12-3/TRBV12-4	many	TRBJ2-3	TGTGCCAGCACCTCCACTAGCGGGGGGGGTTCCCACACAGATACGCAGTATTTT	CASTSTSGGGSHTDTQYF
.	TRBV7-2	.	TRBJ2-1	TGTGCCAGCAGCTTAGGGCCAAGCCTCGGGTTCTTC	CASSLGPSLGFF
.	TRBV28	many	TRBJ1-1	TGTGCCAGCAGTTCGTCCCACACTGAAGCTTTCTTT	CASSSSHTEAFF
.	TRBV6-5	many	TRBJ1-1	TGTGCCAGCAGTTCTCGGGCAGGGTCGAACACTGAAGCTTTCTTT	CASSSRAGSNTEAFF